This paragraph covers one T cell receptor (beta chain) sequence. This sample was included in a study of cytomegalovirus exposure and HLA in healthy donors. Sequenced by immunoSEQ multiplex PCR; TCRdb stores in-frame clones only, minus some. The table shows roughly 300,000 clones, with approximately 87% occurring only once. Germline V lookup: CDR1 KGHSY, CDR2 FQNENV. With 2 bases removed from V and 8 bases from J, the gap between germline ends came to 10 bases. The CDR3 sequence is 14 residues long. Sequenced material: PBMCs. The TCR originated in a woman aged 18-29 years in good health and CMV-seronegative. The genes are TRBV16 and TRBJ1-6; no clear D. The CDR3 here is CASSQKYRDSPLHF. The DNA for the CDR3 is TGTGCCAGCAGCCAAAAGTACCGGGATTCACCCCTCCACTTT.